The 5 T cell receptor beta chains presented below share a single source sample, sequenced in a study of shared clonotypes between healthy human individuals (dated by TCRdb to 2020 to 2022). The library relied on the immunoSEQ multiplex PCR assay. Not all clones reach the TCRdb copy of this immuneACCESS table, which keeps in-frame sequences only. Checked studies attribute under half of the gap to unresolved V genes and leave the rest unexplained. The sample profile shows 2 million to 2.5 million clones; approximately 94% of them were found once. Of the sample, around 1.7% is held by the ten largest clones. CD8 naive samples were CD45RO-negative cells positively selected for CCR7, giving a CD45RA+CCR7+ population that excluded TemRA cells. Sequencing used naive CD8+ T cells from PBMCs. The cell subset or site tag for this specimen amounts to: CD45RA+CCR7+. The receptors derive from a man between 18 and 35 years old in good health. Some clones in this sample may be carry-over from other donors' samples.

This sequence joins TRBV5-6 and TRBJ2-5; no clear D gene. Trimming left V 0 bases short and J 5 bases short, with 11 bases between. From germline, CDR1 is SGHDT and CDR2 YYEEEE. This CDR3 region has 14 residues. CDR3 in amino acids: CASSLAGGFETQYF. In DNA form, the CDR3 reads TGTGCCAGCAGCTTGGCAGGCGGTTTTGAGACCCAGTACTTC.

This chain's CDR3 is CASSQGRLSQETQYF. The CDR3 DNA is TGCGCCAGCAGCCAAGGGCGGCTGTCTCAAGAGACCCAGTACTTC. The chain employs TRBV4-3 and TRBJ2-5; D is unresolved. The CDR3 covers 15 residues. The germline V gene has CDR1 LGHNA and CDR2 YSLEER. V gave up 1 base and J gave up 2 bases, with 11 bases separating them.

The CDR3 loop is CASSLGFRTKHNEQFF. DNA for the CDR3: TGTGCCAGCAGCTTAGGGTTTCGGACTAAACACAATGAGCAGTTCTTC. The chain employs TRBV11-2 and TRBJ2-1; D is possibly TRBD2 (6 bases). Germline V gene lookup returns CDR1 SGHAT and CDR2 FQNNGV. The CDR3 length is 16 residues. Trimming removed 1 base from V and 5 bases from J, with 15 bases in between.

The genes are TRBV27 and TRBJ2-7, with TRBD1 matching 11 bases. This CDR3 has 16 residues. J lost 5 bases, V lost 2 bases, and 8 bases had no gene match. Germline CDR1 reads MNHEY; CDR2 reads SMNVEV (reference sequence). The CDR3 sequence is CASSLVGGQGGHEQYF. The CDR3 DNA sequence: TGTGCCAGCAGTTTAGTGGGGGGACAGGGGGGCCACGAGCAGTACTTC.

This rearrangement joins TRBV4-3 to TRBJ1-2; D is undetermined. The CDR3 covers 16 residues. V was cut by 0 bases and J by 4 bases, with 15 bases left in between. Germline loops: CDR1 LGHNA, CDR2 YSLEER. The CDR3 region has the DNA TGCGCCAGCAGCCAAGATCCGAGCATTCAGAGCTATGGCTACACCTTC. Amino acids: CASSQDPSIQSYGYTF.